This TCR beta chain derives from a study of shared clonotypes between healthy human individuals (dated by TCRdb to the early 2020s). About the full investigation: The cohort comprised a couple of women and a few men aged 18 to 49 years. For each donor, three plates each were used for CD4 naive and CD4 memory, two plates were used for CD8 naive, and one plate was used for CD8 memory. To estimate repertoire size and how much clonotypes are shared between individuals, the study performed deep sequencing of blood TCR repertoires from a handful of healthy adults. To increase sequencing depth and limit assay-specific biases, different laboratories used diverse techniques to prepare libraries and sequence TCR repertoires. Each donor's leukapheresis produced roughly between about 0.8 and 8.9 billion PBMCs.

With respect to this clone: This receptor's antigen is unknown. No base quality information exists; no much larger clone differs at one position.

On the study overall, not on this receptor specifically: When several donors were compared, the shared fraction of clonotypes was about 5.2% for naive CD4, around 3.5% for naive CD8, about 2.4% for memory CD4, and less than 0.5% for memory CD8. Based on pairwise subsampling, the degree of clonotype sharing among donors was expected to be affected by sequencing depth. Estimated clonotype richness was generally larger for naive than for memory subsets. Clonotypes shared by all four sorted-subset donors showed higher generation probabilities than non-shared clonotypes. Sampling was restricted to blood, and TCR repertoires in tissues likely differ from the TCR repertoires found in blood. Incomplete sequencing was indicated by rarefaction of sorted-subset datasets, despite the large sequencing depth. The small number of donors limited the genetic and exposure-history diversity represented.

CDR1 and CDR2 are drawn from the germline V gene: MRHNA, SNTAGT. The trim is 5 bases for V and 7 bases for J, with a gap of 5 bases between the germline ends. From its cysteine to its phenylalanine, the CDR3 spans 10 amino acids. Only the CDR3 DNA is retained, 30 bases long and in frame from the first base. Using the deep immunoSEQ assay, TCR CDR3 regions were amplified from genomic DNA by multiplex PCR. Extracted genomic DNA from each cell subset was spread evenly across all wells of several immunoSEQ 96-well plates, with each plate serving as a replicate. Each replicate PCR for sorted subsets received about 0.2 ug genomic DNA, equal to roughly 30,000 T cell genomes. The purified libraries were quantified using a Qubit 3.0 fluorometer, sized with a Bioanalyzer 2100, and then quantified again using the KAPA Library Quantification kit. A separate single-read 150-cycle Illumina NextSeq 550 flow cell was used to sequence each immunoSEQ 96-well plate. As for the original processing: Because the immunoSEQ output included only junctional sequences and no quality scores, the filtering could not be the same as the filtering used for full-length reads. To assign V/J genes and CDR3, sequences were annotated against IMGT germline references using PyIR, a Python wrapper for IgBLAST v1.9. Reads with weak V/J assignments (E-value above 1e-6), missing CDR3, stop codons, out-of-frame junctions, or ambiguous translated residues were removed. V3J clonotypes were defined as sequences sharing an identical inferred V gene, J gene, and CDR3 amino acid sequence. Percentage overlap between repertoires was computed as shared unique clonotypes divided by the size of the smaller repertoire. Repertoire richness was assessed with RTK rarefaction, the Chao1 estimator, and Recon v2.1 estimates of unobserved clonotypes. OLGA was used to compute generation probabilities for all TCRbeta clonotypes that the gDNA method yielded from four donors. TCRdb took over this immuneACCESS table, retaining in-frame rearrangements with V and J assigned. Such tables are incomplete; in checked studies, under half of the missing clones stem from an unresolved V gene, and the remainder is unexplained. The V and J calls and the clone size are those of that table, but D and trimming were determined from the DNA. The sample data list 550,000 to 750,000 clones, and about 92% of these were observed just once. Roughly 24% of the sample is in the top ten clones.

CD8 naive samples were obtained by positive selection for CCR7 among CD45RO-negative cells, yielding a CD45RA+CCR7+ population from which TemRA cells were excluded. Healthy HIV-negative adults with no recently reported acute infections or vaccinations were included as donors. Every donor was a Caucasian adult living in Nashville, Tennessee, USA. Blood was obtained by leukapheresis, after which PBMCs were separated by Ficoll-Histopaque density gradient centrifugation and cryopreserved in liquid nitrogen vapor phase. Analytical flow cytometry was used to check the purity and quantity of every magnetically sorted T cell population. Genomic DNA was isolated from each sorted fraction and quantified by UV absorbance on a Nanodrop 2000c.

The sequence derives from a man aged 30 to 45 in good health. Sequencing was done on a sample of naive CD8+ T cells sorted from blood. Interpreted using the paper, the cell subset or site label stands for: CD45RA+CCR7+. The rearrangement joined TRBV6-4 to TRBJ1-2; no confident D gene assignment can be made. The CDR3 here reads CASSWSGYTF. The DNA sequence reads TGTGCCAGCAGTTGGTCTGGCTACACCTTC.